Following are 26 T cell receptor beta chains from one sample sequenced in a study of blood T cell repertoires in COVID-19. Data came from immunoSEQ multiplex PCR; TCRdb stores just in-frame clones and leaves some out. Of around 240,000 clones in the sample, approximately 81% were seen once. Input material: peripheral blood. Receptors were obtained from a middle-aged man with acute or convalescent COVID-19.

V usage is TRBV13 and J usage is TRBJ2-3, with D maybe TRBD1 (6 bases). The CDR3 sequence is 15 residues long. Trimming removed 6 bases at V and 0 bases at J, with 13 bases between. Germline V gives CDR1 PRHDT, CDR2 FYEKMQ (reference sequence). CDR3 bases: TGTGCCAGCAGATTTGGACAGATAAGCACAGATACGCAGTATTTT. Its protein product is CASRFGQISTDTQYF.

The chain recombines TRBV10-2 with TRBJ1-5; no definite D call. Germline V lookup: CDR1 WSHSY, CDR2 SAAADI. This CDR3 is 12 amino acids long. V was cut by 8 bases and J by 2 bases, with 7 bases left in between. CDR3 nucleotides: TGCGCCAGCGACGAGGGCAATCAGCCCCAGCATTTT. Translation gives CASDEGNQPQHF.

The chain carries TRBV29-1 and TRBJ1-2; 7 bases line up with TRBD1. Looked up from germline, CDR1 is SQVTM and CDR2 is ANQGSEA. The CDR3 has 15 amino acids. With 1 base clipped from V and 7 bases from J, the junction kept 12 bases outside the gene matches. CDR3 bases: TGCAGCGTTGAAGCAGGGGGATTAAGTTTCGGTGGCTACACCTTC. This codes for CSVEAGGLSFGGYTF.

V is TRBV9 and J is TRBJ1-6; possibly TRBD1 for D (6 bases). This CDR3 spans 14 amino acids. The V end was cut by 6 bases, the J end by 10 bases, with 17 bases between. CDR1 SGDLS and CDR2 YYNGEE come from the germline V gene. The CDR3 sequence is CASNLRGYGSPLHF. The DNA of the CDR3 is TGTGCCAGCAACTTGAGGGGGTATGGGTCACCCCTCCACTTT.

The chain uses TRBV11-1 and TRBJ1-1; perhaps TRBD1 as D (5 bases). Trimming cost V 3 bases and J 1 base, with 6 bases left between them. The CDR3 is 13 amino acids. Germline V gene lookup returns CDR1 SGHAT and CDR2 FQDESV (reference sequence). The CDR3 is CASSFRENTEAFF. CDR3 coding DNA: TGTGCCAGCAGCTTCAGGGAGAACACTGAAGCTTTCTTT. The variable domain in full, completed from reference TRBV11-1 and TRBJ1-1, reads EAEVAQSPRYKITEKSQAVAFWCDPISGHATLYWYRQILGQGPELLVQFQDESVVDDSQLPKDRFSAERLKGVDSTLKIQPAELGDSAMYLCASSFRENTEAFFGQGTRLTVV.

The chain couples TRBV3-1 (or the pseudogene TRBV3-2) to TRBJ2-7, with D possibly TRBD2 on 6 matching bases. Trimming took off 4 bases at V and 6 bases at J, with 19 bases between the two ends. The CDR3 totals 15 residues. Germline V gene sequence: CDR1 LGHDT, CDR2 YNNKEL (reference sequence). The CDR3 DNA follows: TGTGCCAGCAGCCTGTGGGACGGAGGGATGAGCGAGCAGTACTTC. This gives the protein CASSLWDGGMSEQYF.

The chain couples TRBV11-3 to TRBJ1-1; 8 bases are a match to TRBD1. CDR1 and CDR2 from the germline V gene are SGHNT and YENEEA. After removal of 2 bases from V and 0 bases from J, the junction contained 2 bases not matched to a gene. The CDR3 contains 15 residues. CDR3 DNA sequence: TGTGCCAGCAGCTTAACAGGGGGACTGAACACTGAAGCTTTCTTT. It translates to CASSLTGGLNTEAFF.

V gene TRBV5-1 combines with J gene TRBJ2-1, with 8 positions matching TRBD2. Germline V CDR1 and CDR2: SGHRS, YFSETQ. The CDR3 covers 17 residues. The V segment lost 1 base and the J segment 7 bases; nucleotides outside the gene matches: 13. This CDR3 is CASSLRAGLASVNEQFF. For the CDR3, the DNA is TGCGCCAGCAGCTTGAGGGCCGGACTAGCCTCGGTTAATGAGCAGTTCTTC.

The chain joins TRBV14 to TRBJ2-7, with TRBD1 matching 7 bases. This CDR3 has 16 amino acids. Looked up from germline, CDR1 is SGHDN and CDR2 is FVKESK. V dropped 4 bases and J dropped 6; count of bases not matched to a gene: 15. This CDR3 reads CASSLRGSAGRREQYF. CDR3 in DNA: TGTGCCAGCAGCCTCAGGGGGTCGGCGGGTAGGCGCGAGCAGTACTTC.

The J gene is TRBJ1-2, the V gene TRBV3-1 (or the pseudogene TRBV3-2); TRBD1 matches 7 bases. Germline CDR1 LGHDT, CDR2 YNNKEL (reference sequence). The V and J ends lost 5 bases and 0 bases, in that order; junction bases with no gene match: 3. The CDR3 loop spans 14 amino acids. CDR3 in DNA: TGTGCCAGCAGCTTGGGACAGCCTAACTATGGCTACACCTTC. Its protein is CASSLGQPNYGYTF.

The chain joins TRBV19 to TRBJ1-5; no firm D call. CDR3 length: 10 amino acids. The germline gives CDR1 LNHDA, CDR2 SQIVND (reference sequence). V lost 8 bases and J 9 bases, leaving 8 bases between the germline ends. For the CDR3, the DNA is TGTGCCAGTGGCCTTCGGCCCCAGCATTTT. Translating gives CASGLRPQHF.

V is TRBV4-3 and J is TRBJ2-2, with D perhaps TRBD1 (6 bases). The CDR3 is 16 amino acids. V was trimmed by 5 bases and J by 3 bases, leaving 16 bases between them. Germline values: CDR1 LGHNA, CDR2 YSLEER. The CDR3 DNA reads TGCGCCAGCAGCTTCATGACCAGGGGAGACACCGGGGAGCTGTTTTTT. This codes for CASSFMTRGDTGELFF.

CDR3 loop: CASTPGGGYSGNTIYF. CDR3 DNA: TGTGCCAGCACCCCGGGAGGCGGATACTCTGGAAACACCATATATTTT. The J gene is TRBJ1-3, the V gene TRBV28; no clear D gene. In germline, CDR1 is MDHEN, CDR2 SYDVKM. V lost 7 bases, J lost 0 bases, and 16 bases lay in between. This CDR3 is built from 16 residues.

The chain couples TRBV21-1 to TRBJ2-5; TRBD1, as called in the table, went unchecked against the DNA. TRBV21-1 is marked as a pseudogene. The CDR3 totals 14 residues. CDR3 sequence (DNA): TGTGCCAGCAGCAAAGAGTCAGGGGGAGAGACCCAGTACTTC. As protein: CASSKESGGETQYF.

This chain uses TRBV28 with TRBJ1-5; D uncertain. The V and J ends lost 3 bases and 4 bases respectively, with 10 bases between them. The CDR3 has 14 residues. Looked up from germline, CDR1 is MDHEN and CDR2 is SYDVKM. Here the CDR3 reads CASSFSGSNQPQHF. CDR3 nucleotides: TGTGCCAGCAGTTTCTCCGGTTCGAATCAGCCCCAGCATTTT. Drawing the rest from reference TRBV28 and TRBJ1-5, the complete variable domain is DVKVTQSSRYLVKRTGEKVFLECVQDMDHENMFWYRQDPGLGLRLIYFSYDVKMKEKGDIPEGYSVSREKKERFSLILESASTNQTSMYLCASSFSGSNQPQHFGDGTRLSIL.

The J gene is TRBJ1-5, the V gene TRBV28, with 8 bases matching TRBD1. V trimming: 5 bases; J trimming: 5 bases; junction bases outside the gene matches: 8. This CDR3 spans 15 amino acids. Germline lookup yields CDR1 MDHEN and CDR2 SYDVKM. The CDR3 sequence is CASSRPDRADQPQHF. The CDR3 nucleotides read TGTGCCAGCAGTCGCCCGGACAGGGCGGATCAGCCCCAGCATTTT.

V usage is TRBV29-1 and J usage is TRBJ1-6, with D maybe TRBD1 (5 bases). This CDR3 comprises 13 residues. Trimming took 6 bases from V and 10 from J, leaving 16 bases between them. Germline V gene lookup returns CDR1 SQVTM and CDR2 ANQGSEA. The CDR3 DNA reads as TGCAGCGTAGCCCAGGGCATAGGATCACCCCTCCACTTT. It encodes CSVAQGIGSPLHF.

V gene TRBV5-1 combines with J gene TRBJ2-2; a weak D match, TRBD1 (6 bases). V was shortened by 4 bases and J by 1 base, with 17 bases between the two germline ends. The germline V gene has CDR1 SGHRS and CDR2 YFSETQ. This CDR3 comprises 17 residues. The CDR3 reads CASSPSGEKVNTGELFF. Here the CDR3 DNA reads TGCGCCAGCAGCCCGTCAGGGGAAAAGGTGAACACCGGGGAGCTGTTTTTT.

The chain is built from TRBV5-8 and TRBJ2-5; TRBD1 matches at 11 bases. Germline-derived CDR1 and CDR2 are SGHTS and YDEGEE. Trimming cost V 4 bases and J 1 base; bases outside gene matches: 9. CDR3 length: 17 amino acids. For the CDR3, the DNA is TGTGCCAGCAGCCCACTGGACAGGGGGCGAGGCCAAGAGACCCAGTACTTC. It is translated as CASSPLDRGRGQETQYF.

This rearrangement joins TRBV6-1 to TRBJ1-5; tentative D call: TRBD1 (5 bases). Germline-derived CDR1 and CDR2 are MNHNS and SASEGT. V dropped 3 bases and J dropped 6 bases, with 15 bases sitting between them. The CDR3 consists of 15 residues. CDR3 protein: CASSEGRVEGQPQHF. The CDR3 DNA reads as TGTGCCAGCAGTGAGGGCAGGGTAGAAGGTCAGCCCCAGCATTTT.

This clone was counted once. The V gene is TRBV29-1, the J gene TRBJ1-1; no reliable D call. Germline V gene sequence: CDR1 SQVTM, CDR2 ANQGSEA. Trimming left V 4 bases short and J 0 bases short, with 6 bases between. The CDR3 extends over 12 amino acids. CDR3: CSVGRVNTEAFF. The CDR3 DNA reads TGCAGCGTTGGGCGGGTGAACACTGAAGCTTTCTTT.

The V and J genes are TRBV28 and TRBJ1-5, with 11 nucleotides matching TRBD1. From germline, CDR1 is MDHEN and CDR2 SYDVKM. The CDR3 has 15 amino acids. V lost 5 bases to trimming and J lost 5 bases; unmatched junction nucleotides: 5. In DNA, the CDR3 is TGTGCCAGCAGTGGGGGACAGGGGGGCCATCAGCCCCAGCATTTT. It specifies CASSGGQGGHQPQHF.

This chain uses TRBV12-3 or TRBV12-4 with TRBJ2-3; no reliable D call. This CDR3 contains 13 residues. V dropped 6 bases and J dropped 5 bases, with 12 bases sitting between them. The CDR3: CASSNTTVDTQYF. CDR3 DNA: TGTGCCAGCAGCAATACTACGGTAGATACGCAGTATTTT.

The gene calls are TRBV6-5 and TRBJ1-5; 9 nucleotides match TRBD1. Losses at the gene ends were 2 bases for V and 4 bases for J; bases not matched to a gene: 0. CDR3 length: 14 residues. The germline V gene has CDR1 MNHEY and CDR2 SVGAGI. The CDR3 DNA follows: TGTGCCAGCAGTTACGGACAGGGGAATCAGCCCCAGCATTTT. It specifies CASSYGQGNQPQHF.

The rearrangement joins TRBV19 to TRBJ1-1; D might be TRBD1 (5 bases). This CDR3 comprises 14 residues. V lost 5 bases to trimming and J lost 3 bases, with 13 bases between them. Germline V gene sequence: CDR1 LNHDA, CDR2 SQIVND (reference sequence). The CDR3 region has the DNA TGTGCCAGTAGTGCTCAGGGTGGCTACACTGAAGCTTTCTTT. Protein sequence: CASSAQGGYTEAFF.

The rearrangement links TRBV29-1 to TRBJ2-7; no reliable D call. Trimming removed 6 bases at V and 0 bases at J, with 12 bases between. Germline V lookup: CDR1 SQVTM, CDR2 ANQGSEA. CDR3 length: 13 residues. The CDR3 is CSVQPGPSYEQYF. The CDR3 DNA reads TGCAGCGTACAACCGGGTCCCTCCTACGAGCAGTACTTC.